What follows are 28 T cell receptor beta chains derived from one specimen sequenced in a study of tumor-infiltrating lymphocytes in oesophageal squamous cell carcinoma. TCRdb independently ran MiXCR on the PCR reads; one entry per CDR3 protein. The data hold 10,000 to 12,000 distinct CDR3 sequences, with roughly three fifths observed a single time. The material sequenced was esophageal tumor tissue. All receptors come from a female donor with esophageal squamous cell carcinoma.

The chain uses TRBV7-3 and TRBJ2-1, with 7 bases matching TRBD1. Gene TRBJ2-5 matches the end of the DNA better, so the J call may be wrong. The CDR3 runs to 15 residues. Looked up from germline, CDR1 is SGHTA and CDR2 is FQGTGA. CDR3 sequence: CASSLTSTGLETQYF. In DNA form, the CDR3 reads TGTGCCAGCAGCTTAACCTCGACAGGGCTCGAGACCCAGTACTTC.

This clonotype was seen only a few times. No conserved phenylalanine or tryptophan ends this CDR3, so it is likely a read error. The DNA is omitted, as the CDR3 cannot be located on it reliably, and the CDR3 follows TCRdb's listing. The V gene is TRBV7-6, the J gene TRBJ2-6; the DNA was not compared with TRBD1, the D call given in the table. Germline V CDR1 and CDR2: SGHVS, FNYEAQ. The CDR3 spans 16 residues, counting both ends. CDR3 in amino acids: CASSLMGDKNIQYFGA.

The rearrangement links TRBV12-3 or TRBV12-4 to TRBJ2-5, with a possible D match to TRBD1 (6 bases). CDR3 length: 14 residues. V dropped 7 bases and J dropped 11 bases, with 23 bases sitting between them. CDR3: CASNIGRGDNEQYF. In DNA form, the CDR3 reads TGTGCCAGCAATATAGGACGAGGGGACAATGAGCAGTACTTC.

The V call is TRBV14, the J call TRBJ2-1; TRBD2 might be the D (6 bases). This CDR3 region has 14 residues. Per the germline V gene, CDR1 is SGHDN and CDR2 is FVKESK. V was cut by 4 bases and J by 12 bases, with 19 bases left in between. The CDR3 loop is CASSPFSAGSGQFF. The CDR3, as DNA: TGTGCCAGCAGCCCCTTCTCAGCCGGGAGTGGGCAGTTCTTC.

CDR3 in DNA: TGTGCCAGCAGCTTCGGAAGTAATGAAAAACTGTTTTTT. Amino acid sequence: CASSFGSNEKLFF. V gene TRBV11-2 combines with J gene TRBJ1-4; no firm D call. Trimming removed 3 bases at V and 4 bases at J, with 6 bases between. CDR1 SGHAT and CDR2 FQNNGV come from the germline V gene. There are 13 residues in the CDR3.

The V and J genes are TRBV7-3 and TRBJ2-4; D ambiguous. The closer fit of TRBJ2-7 to the DNA end suggests the J call may be wrong. Germline V gene data show CDR1 as SGHTA and CDR2 as FQGTGA. This CDR3 is built from 13 residues. CDR3 nucleotides: TGTGCCAGCAGCTTAGGCGTTCCCTACGAGCAGTACTTC. Amino acid sequence: CASSLGVPYEQYF.

This clonotype has more than one count but fewer than ten. The chain recombines TRBV2 with TRBJ2-5; 12 nucleotides match TRBD2. V shed 2 bases and J 5 bases; nucleotides not matched to a gene: 9. Germline V gene lookup returns CDR1 SNHLY and CDR2 FYNNEI. The CDR3 has 17 amino acids. The DNA of the CDR3 is TGTGCCAGCAGTGAATCTGGCCGGACTAGCGGGAAGGAGACCCAGTACTTC. It is translated as CASSESGRTSGKETQYF.

The table lists this clonotype with many counts. The CDR3 DNA follows: TGTGCCAGCATATGGGGCGACTCTGGAAACACCATATATTTT. It translates to CASIWGDSGNTIYF. The rearrangement joins TRBV6-1 to TRBJ1-3, with TRBD1 as a possible D gene (5 bases). CDR1 and CDR2 from the germline V gene are MNHNS and SASEGT. The length of the CDR3 is 14 residues. Deletions cut 7 bases from V and 0 bases from J, with 10 bases between.

This chain links TRBV6-5 with TRBJ2-1; TRBD1 is a possible D gene (6 bases). The CDR3 has 16 amino acids. Trimming shortened V by 0 bases and J by 10 bases, and 19 bases separated the two germline ends. CDR1 is MNHEY and CDR2 is SVGAGI in the germline V gene. The CDR3 reads CASSYSTRGQPYEQFF. The CDR3 region has the DNA TGTGCCAGCAGTTACTCGACCAGGGGTCAGCCCTACGAGCAGTTCTTC.

The rearrangement joins TRBV12-3 or TRBV12-4 to TRBJ2-7; 8 bases fit TRBD1. The V segment lost 8 bases and the J segment 7 bases; nucleotides outside the gene matches: 13. This CDR3 is 14 amino acids long. CDR3 DNA sequence: TGTGCCAGCCGCCGACAGGGGAACTACAATGAGCAGTACTTC. As protein: CASRRQGNYNEQYF.

This clonotype was counted only a few times. The rearrangement joins TRBV7-2 to TRBJ2-1, with 8 bases that match TRBD1. Germline lookup yields CDR1 SGHTA and CDR2 FQGNSA. With 1 base clipped from V and 7 bases from J, the junction kept 6 bases outside the gene matches. This CDR3 contains 15 residues. The CDR3 loop is CASSLDPGGVNEQFF. CDR3 bases: TGTGCCAGCAGCTTAGATCCAGGGGGCGTGAATGAGCAGTTCTTC.

This chain connects TRBV7-2 to TRBJ2-5; D gene uncertain. The closer fit of TRBJ2-7 to the DNA end suggests the J call may be wrong. CDR3 length: 14 residues. Germline CDR1 is SGHTA and CDR2 is FQGNSA. The CDR3 coding sequence is TGTGCCAGCAGCCCCATGGAAGGGCTGAACGAGCAGTACTTC. Encoded protein: CASSPMEGLNEQYF.

As for this clonotype: A much larger clone differs by one base, so this may be a read error. This rearrangement joins TRBV5-6 to TRBJ1-1; unclear D gene. This CDR3 is 14 amino acids long. Germline CDR1 is SGHDT and CDR2 is YYEEEE. CDR3 amino acids: CASSPWTVNTKAFF. CDR3 nucleotide sequence: TGTGCCAGCAGCCCATGGACGGTGAACACTAAAGCTTTCTTT.

This chain links TRBV7-4 with TRBJ2-1; D uncertain. The closer fit of TRBJ2-7 to the DNA end suggests the J call may be wrong. CDR1 is SGHVT and CDR2 is SQSDAQ in the germline V gene. This CDR3 region has 14 residues. The CDR3 loop reads CASTPSPSGLEQYF. DNA for the CDR3: TGTGCCAGCACCCCCAGCCCCTCCGGTCTCGAGCAGTACTTC.

The chain joins TRBV6-5 to TRBJ2-6; 8 bases agree with TRBD1. Trimming took 4 bases from V and 0 from J; bases not matched to a gene: 5. Germline-derived CDR1 and CDR2 are MNHEY and SVGAGI. This CDR3 has 17 residues. For the CDR3, the DNA is TGTGCCAGCAGTTTAATCGGGACAGGCTCTGGGGCCAACGTCCTGACTTTC. Translating gives CASSLIGTGSGANVLTF.

This clonotype appeared a few times. The V and J genes are TRBV7-2 and TRBJ2-1; 10 nucleotides align to TRBD2. CDR3 size: 16 residues. Per the germline V gene, CDR1 is SGHTA and CDR2 is FQGNSA. V shed 5 bases and J 4 bases; nucleotides not matched to a gene: 8. The CDR3 DNA follows: TGTGCCAGCAGCCATACCGGGACTAGCGTTTACAATGAGCAGTTCTTC. This sequence encodes CASSHTGTSVYNEQFF. Filled out from reference TRBV7-2 and TRBJ2-1, the complete variable domain reads GAGVSQSPSNKVTEKGKDVELRCDPISGHTALYWYRQSLGQGLEFLIYFQGNSAPDKSGLPSDRFSAERTGGSVSTLTIQRTQQEDSAVYLCASSHTGTSVYNEQFFGPGTRLTVL.

The V gene is TRBV6-8, the J gene TRBJ2-5, with TRBD1 identical over 7 bases. The end of the DNA is better explained by TRBJ2-7, so the J call may be wrong. This CDR3 region has 15 residues. Germline lookup yields CDR1 MNHGY and CDR2 SAAAGT. The DNA of the CDR3 is TGTGCCAGCAGCCAACAAACAGGGGACCCCTACGAGCAGTACTTC. Translation gives CASSQQTGDPYEQYF.

In this sample, this clonotype turned up a few times. The chain has TRBV15 and TRBJ1-2, with 10 bases that match TRBD1. CDR3 length: 16 amino acids. Trimming at V came to 1 base and at J to 3 bases, leaving 5 bases not matched to a gene. Germline CDR1 is LNHNV and CDR2 is YYDKDF (reference sequence). The CDR3 sequence: CATSRGTGGKDYGYTF. CDR3 bases: TGTGCCACCAGCAGAGGGACAGGGGGGAAGGACTATGGCTACACCTTC.

A remark on this clonotype: The CDR3 does not close with the conserved phenylalanine or tryptophan, likely indicating a read error. The limits of the CDR3 on the DNA are not certain, so only TCRdb's listed CDR3 is given. This chain links TRBV25-1 with TRBJ2-3; the table's D gene call, TRBD2, was not cross checked with the DNA. The CDR3 extends over 18 residues, inclusive of both ends. Germline-derived CDR1 and CDR2 are MGHDK and SYGVNS. CDR3 loop: CASSPFQREGPNEQYFGS.

The gene calls are TRBV6-1 and TRBJ1-2, with unresolved D. With 6 bases removed from V and 2 bases from J, the gap between germline ends came to 10 bases. CDR1 is MNHNS, CDR2 SASEGT, per germline. This CDR3 has 13 residues. CDR3 in DNA: TGTGCCAGCAGGCATAGAGACAACTATGGCTACACCTTC. As protein: CASRHRDNYGYTF.

This chain joins TRBV6-2 or TRBV6-3 and TRBJ2-3; the match to TRBD1 covers 9 bases. The J call may be faulty, since TRBJ2-5 better matches the DNA end. CDR1 is MNHEY and CDR2 is SVGEGT in the germline V gene. The CDR3 totals 15 residues. Written as DNA, the CDR3 is TGTGCCAGCACCCGTGGGGGACAGGGATATGGGACCCAGTACTTC. This sequence encodes CASTRGGQGYGTQYF.

The chain uses TRBV7-2 and TRBJ2-1; the match to TRBD1 covers 11 bases. Germline V gene data show CDR1 as SGHTA and CDR2 as FQGNSA. The CDR3 is made up of 15 amino acids. V dropped 6 bases and J dropped 7; count of bases not matched to a gene: 8. The CDR3 nucleotides are TGTGCCAGCAGACCCGGGACAGGGGGGGGAAATGAGCAGTTCTTC. It specifies CASRPGTGGGNEQFF.

The V and J genes are TRBV28 and TRBJ2-7, with 9 bases fitting TRBD2. The J call is uncertain, as TRBJ2-5 better fits the DNA end. This CDR3 is 14 amino acids long. Germline loops: CDR1 MDHEN, CDR2 SYDVKM. The CDR3: CASSRTSVVETQYF. For the CDR3, the DNA is TGTGCCAGCAGTAGGACTAGCGTCGTTGAGACCCAGTACTTC.

CDR3 nucleotides: TGTGCCAGCAGCTTACACCTGGCCACCGGGGAGCTGTTTTTT. Protein: CASSLHLATGELFF. The chain carries TRBV7-3 and TRBJ2-2; D is uncertain. Germline CDR1 and CDR2: SGHTA and FQGTGA. The CDR3 totals 14 residues. V was cut by 2 bases and J by 4 bases, with 8 bases left in between. Variable domain in full (rest from reference TRBV7-3 and TRBJ2-2): GAGVSQTPSNKVTEKGKYVELRCDPISGHTALYWYRQSLGQGPEFLIYFQGTGAADDSGLPNDRFFAVRPEGSVSTLKIQRTERGDSAVYLCASSLHLATGELFFGEGSRLTVL.

The gene calls are TRBV6-2 or TRBV6-3 and TRBJ2-3; TRBD2 agrees at 8 bases. The J call could be wrong; TRBJ2-1 is a better fit for the DNA end. The CDR3 totals 14 residues. Germline lookup yields CDR1 MNHEY and CDR2 SVGEGT. The CDR3 DNA reads as TGTGCCAGCAGTTACCTGCCCCGCGGGGGGCCGCAGTTCTTC. This codes for CASSYLPRGGPQFF.

CDR3 residues: CASIDSTTAQETQYF. The CDR3 DNA reads TGTGCCAGCATCGATTCTACTACGGCCCAAGAGACCCAGTACTTC. The J gene is TRBJ2-5, the V gene TRBV7-2; D is unclear. The CDR3 has 15 amino acids. V dropped 7 bases and J dropped 1 base, with 16 bases sitting between them. In germline, CDR1 is SGHTA, CDR2 FQGNSA.

As concerns this clonotype: One end of the junction is discordant with germline, which a read error may explain. The V and J genes are TRBV5-3 and TRBJ2-4; tentatively, D is TRBD2 (6 bases). TRBV5-3 is identified as an open reading frame with a role that is uncertain. The CDR3 has 16 residues. The CDR3 coding sequence is TGTGCCAGCAGCTTAAATAGCGGATTAGCCAAAAACATTCAGTACTTC. This encodes CASSLNSGLAKNIQYF.

The chain has TRBV28 and TRBJ2-6; 8 bases fit TRBD1. V lost 5 bases to trimming and J lost 2 bases; unmatched junction nucleotides: 8. Looked up from germline, CDR1 is MDHEN and CDR2 is SYDVKM. This CDR3 has 17 residues. This CDR3 reads CASSPTGAVTGANVLTF. DNA of the CDR3: TGTGCCAGCAGTCCGACAGGGGCTGTTACTGGGGCCAACGTCCTGACTTTC.